This record concerns one T cell receptor (beta chain) sequence. The target antigen is unknown. The sample comes from a study of T cells in localized non-small cell lung cancer. Using immunoSEQ multiplex PCR, the repertoire was profiled, and TCRdb retains in-frame clones only, with some absent. Among roughly 30,000 clones listed, more than 70% were seen once. Per the germline V gene, CDR1 is SGHAT and CDR2 is FQNNGV. This CDR3 region has 13 residues. V dropped 0 bases and J dropped 7 bases, with 9 bases sitting between them. Study-wide results and limits: Maximal T cell clonality occurred in uninvolved adjacent lung, with tumor ranking below it. Detection in adjacent lung was observed for a median around 59 of the top 100 tumor clones. Density of T cells in blood, when higher, went with longer overall survival.

The specimen was peripheral blood, collected before any cancer treatment. V gene TRBV11-2 combines with J gene TRBJ1-2, with unresolved D. The TCR sequence derives from a female donor older than 55 with stage III squamous cell lung carcinoma. The CDR3 region is CASSLDRRGGYTF. As DNA, the CDR3 is TGTGCCAGCAGCTTAGATCGCCGGGGTGGCTACACCTTC.